What follows are 16 T cell receptor beta chains derived from one specimen sequenced in a study of blood T cell repertoires in COVID-19. Profiled with immunoSEQ multiplex PCR; TCRdb holds only in-frame clones, not every one. Of 320,000 or so clones detected, over 80% appear once; the ten largest clones hold 5% to 6%. Source material: PBMCs or T cells enriched from blood (not recorded which). The receptors shown here come from a man younger than 40 who had recovered from COVID-19.

V is TRBV6-1 and J is TRBJ2-3, with TRBD1 matching 8 bases. After removal of 4 bases from V and 3 bases from J, the junction contained 9 bases not matched to a gene. The CDR3 spans 16 residues. CDR1 MNHNS and CDR2 SASEGT come from the germline V gene. The CDR3: CASSAYGGQVTDTQYF. In DNA form, the CDR3 reads TGTGCCAGCAGTGCTTATGGGGGACAGGTAACAGATACGCAGTATTTT.

V and J are TRBV28 and TRBJ1-6, with TRBD1 as a possible D gene (6 bases). CDR3 length: 14 amino acids. CDR1 is MDHEN and CDR2 is SYDVKM in the germline V gene. V was clipped by 7 bases and J by 9 bases, with 16 bases between them. CDR3 region: CASNIGGLGSPLHF. The CDR3 DNA sequence: TGTGCCAGCAATATAGGGGGTTTGGGTTCACCCCTCCACTTT.

In regard to this clone: The junction does not match germline at one end; this may be a read error. J is TRBJ2-7 and V is TRBV5-1; no definite D call. Germline loops: CDR1 SGHRS, CDR2 YFSETQ. This CDR3 has 11 residues. This chain's CDR3 is CASSKESETFF. CDR3 in DNA: TGCGCCAGCAGCAAAGAATCGGAGACCTTCTTC.

This chain uses TRBV6-2 or TRBV6-3 with TRBJ2-5; weak D call: TRBD1 (5 bases). The germline V gene has CDR1 MNHEY and CDR2 SVGEGT. The germline V and J ends were trimmed by 6 bases and 4 bases, with 12 bases remaining between them. CDR3 length: 13 amino acids. CDR3 loop: CASSPQAPETQYF. The CDR3 DNA follows: TGTGCCAGCAGCCCACAGGCCCCAGAGACCCAGTACTTC.

The genes are TRBV11-2 and TRBJ2-5; TRBD1 aligns across 8 bases. There are 15 residues in the CDR3. Germline V gene lookup returns CDR1 SGHAT and CDR2 FQNNGV. Trimming at V came to 0 bases and at J to 4 bases, leaving 4 bases not matched to a gene. The CDR3 here is CASSLDRGLTETQYF. CDR3 nucleotide sequence: TGTGCCAGCAGCTTAGACAGGGGGCTGACAGAGACCCAGTACTTC.

The rearrangement links TRBV19 to TRBJ2-3, with TRBD2 identical over 8 bases. Germline lookup yields CDR1 LNHDA and CDR2 SQIVND (reference sequence). The V gene end was trimmed by 3 bases and the J gene end by 6 bases; junction bases not matched to a gene: 11. This CDR3 has 16 residues. Here the CDR3 DNA reads TGTGCCAGTAGTATCGGGGGGGTTTATCGCGGGGATACGCAGTATTTT. Amino acids: CASSIGGVYRGDTQYF.

The chain combines TRBV4-2 with TRBJ1-4, with 7 bases aligning to TRBD1. Germline CDR1 LGHNA, CDR2 YNFKEQ. With V trimmed by 1 base and J by 8 bases, 7 bases remained unmatched. The CDR3 covers 15 residues. CDR3: CASSQGAARGEKLFF. For the CDR3, the DNA is TGTGCCAGCAGCCAAGGGGCCGCCAGGGGGGAAAAACTGTTTTTT.

This sequence joins TRBV21-1 and TRBJ1-4. TRBV21-1 is a documented pseudogene. This CDR3 has 14 residues. In nucleotides, the CDR3 is TGTGCCAGCAGCAAGCGATTCTGTTGTGAAAAACTGTTTTTT. This codes for CASSKRFCCEKLFF.

This chain joins TRBV6-5 and TRBJ1-2; D possibly corresponds to TRBD1 (5 bases). Trimming shortened V by 7 bases and J by 2 bases, and 11 bases separated the two germline ends. Germline CDR1 reads MNHEY; CDR2 reads SVGAGI. The CDR3 has 13 amino acids. In DNA form, the CDR3 reads TGTGCCAGCAAACAGGTCGGAAACTATGGCTACACCTTC. It translates to CASKQVGNYGYTF.

The V gene is TRBV23-1, the J gene TRBJ2-7; 7 bases align to TRBD1. Being an ORF, TRBV23-1 has a function that is uncertain. V trimming: 8 bases; J trimming: 2 bases; junction bases outside the gene matches: 9. CDR3 length equals 14 residues. The CDR3 DNA follows: TGCGCCAGCGACCCCGAGACAGGGCCCTACGAGCAGTACTTC. Its translation: CASDPETGPYEQYF.

The chain uses TRBV5-1 and TRBJ2-7; the match to TRBD1 covers 7 bases. V dropped 0 bases and J dropped 9; count of bases not matched to a gene: 3. The germline CDR1 and CDR2 sequences are SGHRS and YFSETQ. The CDR3 is made up of 12 amino acids. DNA for the CDR3: TGCGCCAGCAGCTTGGAGAGGGACAGGCAGTACTTC. It translates to CASSLERDRQYF.

The rearrangement uses TRBV6-5 and TRBJ2-3; TRBD1 agrees at 10 bases. Unmatched junction bases numbered 2, after V lost 1 base and J lost 4 bases. This CDR3 is built from 15 residues. Looked up from germline, CDR1 is MNHEY and CDR2 is SVGAGI. CDR3 nucleotide sequence: TGTGCCAGCAGTTACTGGACAGGGGGTCCAGATACGCAGTATTTT. The encoded protein is CASSYWTGGPDTQYF.

V usage is TRBV25-1 and J usage is TRBJ1-4; D is possibly TRBD1 (6 bases). The CDR3 runs 13 residues. Trimming took off 4 bases at V and 8 bases at J, with 11 bases between the two ends. In germline, CDR1 is MGHDK, CDR2 SYGVNS. CDR3 protein: CASSVRTDEKLFF. The CDR3, as DNA: TGTGCCAGCAGTGTCCGGACAGACGAAAAACTGTTTTTT.

CDR3 nucleotide sequence: TGTGCCAGCAGCCGAGTCCGGAATGAGCAGTTCTTC. Protein product: CASSRVRNEQFF. The rearrangement uses TRBV14 and TRBJ2-1, with D hard to call. Germline V gene sequence: CDR1 SGHDN, CDR2 FVKESK. Trimming took off 4 bases at V and 7 bases at J, with 8 bases between the two ends. The CDR3 sequence is 12 residues long.

The CDR3 DNA sequence: TGTGCCAGCAGCTTATCAGGGATAGGGAGCAATCAGCCCCAGCATTTT. Residues: CASSLSGIGSNQPQHF. The chain is built from TRBV7-9 and TRBJ1-5, with a weak D call TRBD1 (5 bases). The CDR3 is made up of 16 amino acids. CDR1 SEHNR and CDR2 FQNEAQ come from the germline V gene (reference sequence). The V end was cut by 2 bases, the J end by 1 base, with 12 bases between.

The chain recombines TRBV7-9 with TRBJ2-6, with 7 positions matching TRBD2. The CDR3 extends over 17 amino acids. CDR1 is SEHNR, CDR2 FQNEAQ, per germline (reference sequence). The junction had 7 bases not matched to a gene; V was cut back by 5 bases and J by 0 bases. CDR3 in DNA: TGTGCCAGCAGCGAGGGACTACAGTCCTCTGGGGCCAACGTCCTGACTTTC. It encodes CASSEGLQSSGANVLTF. Supplemented by reference TRBV7-9 and TRBJ2-6, the full variable domain reads DTGVSQNPRHKITKRGQNVTFRCDPISEHNRLYWYRQTLGQGPEFLTYFQNEAQLEKSRLLSDRFSAERPKGSFSTLEIQRTEQGDSAMYLCASSEGLQSSGANVLTFGAGSRLTVL.